Listed below are T cell receptor beta chains from one sample, sequenced in a study of shared clonotypes between healthy human individuals. The table came from immunoSEQ multiplex PCR; TCRdb's copy has only in-frame clones and leaves some out. Here the sample spans under 150,000 clones, around two thirds being singletons. Input material: memory CD8+ T cells sorted from blood. The source is a young woman in good health. The CDR3 runs from the conserved cysteine through the conserved F or W. The D gene is left open where the match is weak. Rows may omit the clone size; those that give it use once, few, many or a size class.

clone size,D gene,V gene,J gene,CDR3 protein,CDR3 DNA
.,TRBD1,TRBV25-1,TRBJ2-7,CASSELGTGESSYYEQYF,TGTGCCAGCAGTGAATTAGGGACAGGGGAATCTTCATACTACGAGCAGTACTTC
.,.,TRBV5-1,TRBJ2-1,CASSRDHGAYNEQFF,TGCGCCAGCAGCCGAGACCACGGGGCCTACAATGAGCAGTTCTTC
once,.,TRBV7-2,TRBJ1-2,CASSLLPEGYGYTF,TGTGCCAGCAGCTTATTACCGGAGGGCTATGGCTACACCTTC
.,.,TRBV2,TRBJ2-7,CASLQGYEQYF,TGTGCCAGTTTACAGGGATACGAGCAGTACTTC
.,.,TRBV6-4,TRBJ1-2,CASSPDRLYDGYTF,TGTGCCAGCAGTCCCGACAGGCTGTACGATGGCTACACCTTC
.,TRBD1,TRBV7-9,TRBJ2-1,CASSYAPRDRVNEQFF,TGTGCCAGCAGCTACGCACCCCGGGACAGGGTTAATGAGCAGTTCTTC
.,.,TRBV18,TRBJ2-7,CASSIGLSYEQYF,TGTGCCAGCTCAATTGGGCTTTCCTACGAGCAGTACTTC
.,.,TRBV27,TRBJ1-5,CASSQQGQGSNQPQHF,TGTGCCAGCAGTCAACAGGGTCAGGGTAGCAATCAGCCCCAGCATTTT
.,.,TRBV7-8,TRBJ2-3,CASSQEASTDTQYF,TGTGCCAGCAGCCAGGAGGCTAGCACAGATACGCAGTATTTT
.,.,TRBV4-2,TRBJ1-5,CASSQDMQGNQPQHF,TGTGCCAGCAGCCAAGATATGCAGGGCAATCAGCCCCAGCATTTT
.,.,TRBV18,TRBJ1-1,CASSPPSAGLSLFIMNTEAFF,TGTGCCAGCTCACCACCGTCGGCAGGGCTCTCCCTTTTTATTATGAACACTGAAGCTTTCTTT
few,.,TRBV5-4,TRBJ2-7,CASSLVTGGYEQYF,TGTGCCAGCAGCTTAGTGACAGGAGGCTACGAGCAGTACTTC
.,.,TRBV9,TRBJ2-3,CASSVSGAHTQYF,TGTGCCAGCAGCGTGTCAGGGGCGCATACGCAGTATTTT
.,TRBD2,TRBV7-9,TRBJ2-1,CASSWGSGGLVEQFF,TGTGCCAGCAGCTGGGGAAGCGGGGGCTTAGTGGAGCAGTTCTTC
once,.,TRBV2,TRBJ1-1,CASLVGGTEAFF,TGTGCCAGCTTAGTCGGCGGGACTGAAGCTTTCTTT
.,.,TRBV5-4,TRBJ2-7,CASSSDIYQTGRGQYF,TGTGCCAGCAGCTCTGACATATATCAGACCGGCCGCGGGCAGTACTTC
.,.,TRBV4-2,TRBJ1-1,CASSQVPGRGPFF,TGTGCCAGCAGCCAAGTCCCCGGCAGGGGCCCTTTCTTT
once,.,TRBV13,TRBJ1-1,CASSLGAGDDSTEAFF,TGTGCCAGCAGCTTAGGGGCAGGGGACGACAGCACTGAAGCTTTCTTT
.,.,TRBV5-5,TRBJ1-1,CASSFLPNTEAFF,TGTGCCAGCAGCTTCCTACCGAACACTGAAGCTTTCTTT
.,.,TRBV28,TRBJ2-1,CASSDQIAPYNEQFF,TGTGCCAGCAGCGATCAGATAGCCCCGTACAATGAGCAGTTCTTC
.,TRBD1,TRBV5-6,TRBJ1-1,CASSLNRGLSNTEAFF,TGTGCCAGCAGTTTAAACAGGGGCCTTTCGAACACTGAAGCTTTCTTT
.,.,TRBV5-4,TRBJ2-7,CASSLEGHAFYEQYF,TGTGCCAGCAGCTTGGAGGGGCACGCGTTCTACGAGCAGTACTTC
.,TRBD2,TRBV9,TRBJ2-2,CASSAASGTNTGELFF,TGTGCCAGCAGCGCCGCTAGCGGGACGAACACCGGGGAGCTGTTTTTT
once,.,TRBV21-1,TRBJ2-1,CASSSALRAEQFF,TGTGCCAGCAGCTCCGCACTAAGGGCTGAGCAGTTCTTC
.,.,TRBV6-5,TRBJ1-1,CASSLGDTEAFF,TGTGCCAGCAGTTTAGGGGACACTGAAGCTTTCTTT
many,.,TRBV5-5,TRBJ2-7,CASSLDGSRSYEQYF,TGTGCCAGCAGCTTGGATGGATCCCGCTCCTACGAGCAGTACTTC
.,.,TRBV10-3,TRBJ1-2,CAISELRGGYYGYTF,TGTGCCATCAGTGAGCTCCGGGGGGGCTACTATGGCTACACCTTC
.,.,TRBV2,TRBJ1-2,CASSYRAGSGYTF,TGTGCCAGCAGCTACAGGGCCGGGAGTGGCTACACCTTC
.,.,TRBV2,TRBJ1-1,CASMEGAEAFF,TGTGCCAGCATGGAGGGTGCGGAAGCTTTCTTT
.,.,TRBV6-1,TRBJ1-2,CASSVSPDRTNYGYTF,TGTGCCAGCAGTGTTTCCCCTGACCGGACTAACTATGGCTACACCTTC
.,.,TRBV5-4,TRBJ2-2,CASSWGRHTGELFF,TGTGCCAGCAGCTGGGGCCGGCACACCGGGGAGCTGTTTTTT
.,.,TRBV6-1,TRBJ2-2,CASSGIDGELFF,TGTGCCAGCAGTGGCATAGACGGGGAGCTGTTTTTT
.,TRBD2,TRBV10-2,TRBJ2-5,CASRGDYPVGPQYF,TGCGCCAGCAGGGGGGACTACCCGGTCGGCCCCCAGTACTTC
.,TRBD1,TRBV18,TRBJ2-7,CASSRMGQGYEQYF,TGTGCCAGCTCAAGAATGGGACAGGGCTACGAGCAGTACTTC
once,.,TRBV4-1,TRBJ1-2,CASSPTEGGYGYTF,TGCGCCAGCAGCCCGACAGAGGGGGGCTATGGCTACACCTTC
once,TRBD2,TRBV19,TRBJ2-1,CASSMGLAAYNEQFF,TGTGCCAGTAGTATGGGGCTAGCGGCCTACAATGAGCAGTTCTTC
.,.,TRBV6-4,TRBJ2-3,CASSPGTGEAHTQYF,TGTGCCAGCAGTCCCGGGACGGGAGAGGCACATACGCAGTATTTT
once,.,TRBV28,TRBJ2-7,CASSKRTRYEQYF,TGTGCCAGCAGTAAACGGACTCGCTACGAGCAGTACTTC
.,TRBD2,TRBV11-2,TRBJ2-7,CASSPLAGAYEQYF,TGTGCCAGCAGCCCTCTAGCGGGGGCATACGAGCAGTACTTC